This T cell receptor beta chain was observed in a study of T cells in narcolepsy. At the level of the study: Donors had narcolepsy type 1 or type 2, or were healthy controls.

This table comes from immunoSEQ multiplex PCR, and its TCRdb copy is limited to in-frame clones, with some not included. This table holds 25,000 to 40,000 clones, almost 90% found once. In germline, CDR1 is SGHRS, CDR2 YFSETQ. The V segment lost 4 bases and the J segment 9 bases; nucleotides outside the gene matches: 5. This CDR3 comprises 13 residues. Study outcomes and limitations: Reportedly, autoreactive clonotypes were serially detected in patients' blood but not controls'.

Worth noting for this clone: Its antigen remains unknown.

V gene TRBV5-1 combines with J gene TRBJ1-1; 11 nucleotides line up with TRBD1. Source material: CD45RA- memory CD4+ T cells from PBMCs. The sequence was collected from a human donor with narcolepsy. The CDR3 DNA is TGCGCCAGCAGCACCGGACAGGGGGCACAAGCTTTCTTT. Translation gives CASSTGQGAQAFF. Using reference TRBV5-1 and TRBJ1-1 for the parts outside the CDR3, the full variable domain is KAGVTQTPRYLIKTRGQQVTLSCSPISGHRSVSWYQQTPGQGLQFLFEYFSETQRNKGNFPGRFSGRQFSNSRSEMNVSTLELGDSALYLCASSTGQGAQAFFGQGTRLTVV.